A selection of T cell receptor beta chains follows, all from one sample in a study of cytomegalovirus exposure and HLA in healthy donors. Profiling relied on immunoSEQ multiplex PCR, and the TCRdb table lists in-frame clones only, not all of them. The sample comprises fewer than 350,000 clones, 88% of which are singletons, and about 0.85% rests with the top ten. The sequenced sample consisted of PBMCs. The receptors originated from a woman between 18 and 29 years old in good health and CMV-seronegative. CDR3s include the opening cysteine and the closing phenylalanine or tryptophan. Fields, in order: clone size, CDR3 length, V gene, J gene, D gene, CDR3 DNA, CDR3 protein. D genes are given only for firm matches. Not all rows give a size; the values are once, few, many and, for expanded clones, a class.

>.|13|TRBV9|TRBJ1-1|.
TGTGCCAGCAGCCTAGGGGCGAACACTGAAGCTTTCTTT
CASSLGANTEAFF
>.|16|TRBV1|TRBJ2-3|.
TGCACCAGCAGCCCAATGGCGGGTAGCGGACCAGATACGCAGTATTTT
CTSSPMAGSGPDTQYF
>.|17|TRBV4-3|TRBJ2-4|TRBD1
TGCGCCAGCAGCCAATATCAGGGGGTCGGTGCCAAAAACATTCAGTACTTC
CASSQYQGVGAKNIQYF
>.|13|TRBV6-5|TRBJ2-6|.
TGTGCCAGCATCTTGTCTGGGGCCAACGTCCTGACTTTC
CASILSGANVLTF
>.|14|TRBV19|TRBJ2-5|.
TGTGCCAGTAGTACAAGGACAGTTCAAGAGACCCAGTACTTC
CASSTRTVQETQYF
>.|14|TRBV12-2|TRBJ1-1|.
TGTGCAAGTCGCGGACAGGGGCTAGGCACTGAAGCTTTCTTT
CASRGQGLGTEAFF
>.|15|TRBV7-8|TRBJ2-7|TRBD1
TGTGCCAGCAGCTCTACCGGACAGGGAAGCTACGAGCAGTACTTC
CASSSTGQGSYEQYF
>.|18|TRBV14|TRBJ2-3|TRBD2
TGTGCCAGCAGCCAAGAGAGCCGACTAGCCGGGTTATCAGATACGCAGTATTTT
CASSQESRLAGLSDTQYF
>.|15|TRBV25-1|TRBJ2-4|TRBD2
TGTGCCAGCAGTGAATCACTAGCGGGCCCCCCGGTTCAGTACTTC
CASSESLAGPPVQYF
>.|14|TRBV28|TRBJ1-1|.
TGTGCCAGCATAGAGGCGGGGATGAACACTGAAGCTTTCTTT
CASIEAGMNTEAFF
>few|15|TRBV5-6|TRBJ2-7|TRBD1
TGTGCCAGCAGCTTGTGGGACAGGGGATCCTACGAGCAGTACTTC
CASSLWDRGSYEQYF
>.|16|TRBV9|TRBJ2-2|TRBD1
TGTGCCAGCAGTCGGAACCCCGGGACAGGAAACGGGGAGCTGTTTTTT
CASSRNPGTGNGELFF
>.|13|TRBV9|TRBJ1-2|.
TGTGCCAGCAGCGTAGGTACTAACTATGGCTACACCTTC
CASSVGTNYGYTF
>.|15|TRBV18|TRBJ2-2|TRBD2
TGTGCCAGCTCACCCGGGACTAGCGGGACCGGGGAGCTGTTTTTT
CASSPGTSGTGELFF
>.|13|TRBV15|TRBJ2-2|TRBD2
TGTGCCACCAGAGCGGGGTTCACCGGGGAGCTGTTTTTT
CATRAGFTGELFF
>few|14|TRBV6-5|TRBJ1-2|.
TGTGCCAGCAGTTACTCCTCAGGGCTCTATGGCTACACCTTC
CASSYSSGLYGYTF
>.|16|TRBV19|TRBJ2-2|TRBD2
TGTGCCAGTAGCACCGGGACTAGCGGGAGGGCCGGGGAGCTGTTTTTT
CASSTGTSGRAGELFF
>once|12|TRBV29-1|TRBJ2-5|.
TGCAGCGCCTCAGGGGCACAAGAGACCCAGTACTTC
CSASGAQETQYF
>.|15|TRBV28|TRBJ2-7|.
TGTGCCAGCAGTCCTGCCCTGGGGGGCTCCTACGAGCAGTACTTC
CASSPALGGSYEQYF
>.|15|TRBV5-1|TRBJ1-4|.
TGCGCCAGCAGCTTGGGGGCAGGCTTTGATGAAAAACTGTTTTTT
CASSLGAGFDEKLFF
>.|18|TRBV27|TRBJ1-2|TRBD1
TGTGCCAGCAGTTTATTCGGCTCCCAGGGGGCGCGTGACTATGGCTACACCTTC
CASSLFGSQGARDYGYTF
>few|15|TRBV19|TRBJ1-1|TRBD1
TGTGCCAGTACCCCGACAGGGCGGTCGTTGACTGAAGCTTTCTTT
CASTPTGRSLTEAFF
>.|13|TRBV28|TRBJ1-5|.
TGTGCCAGCACTCTAAAGTCCGATCAGCCCCAGCATTTT
CASTLKSDQPQHF
>.|15|TRBV5-4|TRBJ2-2|.
TGTGCCAGCAGCTTGGCGGGGGAAAACACCGGGGAGCTGTTTTTT
CASSLAGENTGELFF
>.|14|TRBV6-5|TRBJ1-2|.
TGTGCCAGCAGTTACTCGTCAGGGAAGGGTGGCTACACCTTC
CASSYSSGKGGYTF
>.|17|TRBV28|TRBJ1-6|.
TGTGCCAGCAGTTCGATCTACAGGGAAATGAGAAATTCACCCCTCCACTTT
CASSSIYREMRNSPLHF
>.|13|TRBV2|TRBJ2-1|TRBD2
TGTGCCAGCCCGGGACTAGCGAGGAATGAGCAGTTCTTC
CASPGLARNEQFF
>.|15|TRBV12-2|TRBJ2-7|.
TGTGCAAGTCGCTTAGTTAACGCCAGGCCCTACGAGCAGTACTTC
CASRLVNARPYEQYF
>.|17|TRBV27|TRBJ2-1|TRBD2
TGTGCCAGCAGGGGGGCCCCCGGGACTAGCTCCTACAATGAGCAGTTCTTC
CASRGAPGTSSYNEQFF
>few|14|TRBV6-5|TRBJ2-7|TRBD1
TGTGCCAGCAGTTACTCGGGGACAGATTACGAGCAGTACTTC
CASSYSGTDYEQYF
>.|15|TRBV27|TRBJ2-1|.
TGTGCCAGTACCCTGGGGGGTAGCTCCTACAATGAGCAGTTCTTC
CASTLGGSSYNEQFF
>.|14|TRBV7-9|TRBJ1-2|.
TGTGCCAGCAGCCCAACAGGGTTTAACTATGGCTACACCTTC
CASSPTGFNYGYTF
>.|16|TRBV4-3|TRBJ2-7|TRBD1
TGCGCCAGCAGCCAAGATCCGGGACAGGTATCTGGCGAGCAGTACTTC
CASSQDPGQVSGEQYF
>.|15|TRBV28|TRBJ2-7|TRBD2
TGTGCCAGCAGTTTATTTAGCGGGGAGCCCCACGAGCAGTACTTC
CASSLFSGEPHEQYF
>once|15|TRBV2|TRBJ2-3|TRBD1
TGTGCCAGCAGTGAGCCCGGGCAGGGGGCTCACTGGCAGTATTTT
CASSEPGQGAHWQYF
>.|11|TRBV5-6|TRBJ2-3|.
TGTGCCAGCAGCCAGTCAGATACGCAGTATTTT
CASSQSDTQYF
>.|14|TRBV2|TRBJ1-2|.
TGTGCCAGCAGTCCTGGCTCAGGGAGGTATGGCTACACCTTC
CASSPGSGRYGYTF
>.|13|TRBV7-9|TRBJ1-2|.
TGTGCCAGCAGCTTGGAGGGGACCTATGGCTACACCTTC
CASSLEGTYGYTF
>few|13|TRBV6-5|TRBJ1-2|.
TGTGCCAGCAGGCCACTAGCTAACTATGGCTACACCTTC
CASRPLANYGYTF
>.|13|TRBV5-4|TRBJ2-2|TRBD1
TGTGCCAGCAGCCCCAGGGGGACCGGGGAGCTGTTTTTT
CASSPRGTGELFF
>.|14|TRBV6-5|TRBJ2-3|TRBD1
TGTGCCAGCAGTTCCGACAGGGACACAGATACGCAGTATTTT
CASSSDRDTDTQYF
>.|14|TRBV5-1|TRBJ2-6|.
TGCGCCAGCAGTTCTAACTCTGGGGCCAACGTCCTGACTTTC
CASSSNSGANVLTF
>.|16|TRBV4-3|TRBJ2-2|.
TGCGCCAGCAGCCAAAATTCAGGGACTAACACCGGGGAGCTGTTTTTT
CASSQNSGTNTGELFF
>.|16|TRBV28|TRBJ2-7|TRBD2
TGTGCCAGCAGTTCCCCAAAATTAGCGGGAGGCGACGAGCAGTACTTC
CASSSPKLAGGDEQYF
>once|14|TRBV27|TRBJ2-1|.
TGTGCCAGCAGAGGAGGGAGTGCACGGAATGAGCAGTTCTTC
CASRGGSARNEQFF
>.|17|TRBV5-5|TRBJ2-5|TRBD2
TGTGCCAGCAGCTTGAGCCTAGCGGGGTGGGGGCGGGAGACCCAGTACTTC
CASSLSLAGWGRETQYF
>.|17|TRBV21-1|TRBJ2-7|.
TGTGCCAGCAGCAAAGGAAGGGACAGGCGGTCGATGTACGAGCAGTACTTC
CASSKGRDRRSMYEQYF
>.|17|TRBV7-4|TRBJ2-7|.
TGTGCCAGCAGCACATCAGTCGGACAGCCACCCTCCTACGAGCAGTACTTC
CASSTSVGQPPSYEQYF
>.|14|TRBV6-1|TRBJ2-7|TRBD2
TGTGCCAGCAGTGAAAAGGGAGGGGTCTACGAGCAGTACTTC
CASSEKGGVYEQYF
>.|15|TRBV15|TRBJ2-1|.
TGTGCCACCAGCAGAGGTCTAGAGGCGCGCAATGAGCAGTTCTTC
CATSRGLEARNEQFF
>.|14|TRBV14|TRBJ2-7|TRBD2
TGTGCCAGCAGCCTAACTAGCGGTCCGGAGGAGCAGTACTTC
CASSLTSGPEEQYF